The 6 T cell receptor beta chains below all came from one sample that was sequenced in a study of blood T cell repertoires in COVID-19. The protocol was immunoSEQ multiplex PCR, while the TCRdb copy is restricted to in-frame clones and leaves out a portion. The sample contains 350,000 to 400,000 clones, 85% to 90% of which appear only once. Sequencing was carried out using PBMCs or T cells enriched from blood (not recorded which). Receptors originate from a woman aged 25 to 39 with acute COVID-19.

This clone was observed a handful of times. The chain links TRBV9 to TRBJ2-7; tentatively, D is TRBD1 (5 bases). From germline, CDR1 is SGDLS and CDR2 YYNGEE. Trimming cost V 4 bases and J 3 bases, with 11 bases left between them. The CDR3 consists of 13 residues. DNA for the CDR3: TGTGCCAGCAGCTTACAGGCCGGCTACGAGCAGTACTTC. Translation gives CASSLQAGYEQYF.

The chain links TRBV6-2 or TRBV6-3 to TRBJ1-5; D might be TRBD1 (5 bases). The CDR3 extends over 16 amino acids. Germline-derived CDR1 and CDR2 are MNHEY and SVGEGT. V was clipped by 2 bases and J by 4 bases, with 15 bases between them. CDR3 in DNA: TGTGCCAGCAGTTACGTGCAGGGCGTAGGGAATCAGCCCCAGCATTTT. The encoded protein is CASSYVQGVGNQPQHF.

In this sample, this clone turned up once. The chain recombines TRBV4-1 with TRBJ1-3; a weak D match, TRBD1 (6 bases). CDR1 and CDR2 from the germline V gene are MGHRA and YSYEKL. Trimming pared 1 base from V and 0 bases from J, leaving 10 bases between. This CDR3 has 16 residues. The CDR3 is CASSQATGASGNTIYF. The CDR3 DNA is TGCGCCAGCAGCCAAGCGACAGGAGCCTCTGGAAACACCATATATTTT.

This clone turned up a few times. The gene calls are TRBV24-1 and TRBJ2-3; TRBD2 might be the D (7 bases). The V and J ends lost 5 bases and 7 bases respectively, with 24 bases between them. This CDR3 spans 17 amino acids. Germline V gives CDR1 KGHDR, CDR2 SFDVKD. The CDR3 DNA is TGTGCCACCAGTGCTGGGTTGAGGGGGGGCCCCCCCTATACGCAGTATTTT. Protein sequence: CATSAGLRGGPPYTQYF.

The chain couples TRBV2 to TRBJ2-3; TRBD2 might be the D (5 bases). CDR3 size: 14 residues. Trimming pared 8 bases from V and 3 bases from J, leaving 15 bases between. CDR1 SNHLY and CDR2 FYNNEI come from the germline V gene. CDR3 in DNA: TGTGCCAGCGTTTTATTGGGAGAAACAGATACGCAGTATTTT. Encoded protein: CASVLLGETDTQYF.

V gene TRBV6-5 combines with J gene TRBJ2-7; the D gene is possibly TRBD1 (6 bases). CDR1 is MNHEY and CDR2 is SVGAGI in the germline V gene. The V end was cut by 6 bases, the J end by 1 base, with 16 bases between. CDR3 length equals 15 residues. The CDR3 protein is CASSPRDKGSYEQYF. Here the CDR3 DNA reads TGTGCCAGCAGCCCCCGGGACAAAGGGTCCTACGAGCAGTACTTC.